This T cell receptor (beta chain) was profiled in a study of beta chain features in type 1 diabetes. This clone occurred a few times. V was pared by 7 bases and J by 4 bases, with 17 bases between. The CDR3 contains 14 residues. Germline values: CDR1 SGHNT, CDR2 YYREEE (reference sequence). TCRB transcripts that were expressed got sequenced, as all of the isolated RNA had been reverse transcribed. Assay: immunoSEQ multiplex PCR; the TCRdb copy retains only in-frame clones and omits some. The data show about 350,000 clones, 20% seen once. The receptor comes from a woman between 18 and 29 years old in good health. The chain links TRBV5-4 to TRBJ1-2; D remains unclear. Sample: naive CD4+ T cells from blood. The CDR3, as DNA: TGTGCCAGCTCCCCCGGAGGGCAGCCCTATGGCTACACCTTC. Its translation: CASSPGGQPYGYTF.